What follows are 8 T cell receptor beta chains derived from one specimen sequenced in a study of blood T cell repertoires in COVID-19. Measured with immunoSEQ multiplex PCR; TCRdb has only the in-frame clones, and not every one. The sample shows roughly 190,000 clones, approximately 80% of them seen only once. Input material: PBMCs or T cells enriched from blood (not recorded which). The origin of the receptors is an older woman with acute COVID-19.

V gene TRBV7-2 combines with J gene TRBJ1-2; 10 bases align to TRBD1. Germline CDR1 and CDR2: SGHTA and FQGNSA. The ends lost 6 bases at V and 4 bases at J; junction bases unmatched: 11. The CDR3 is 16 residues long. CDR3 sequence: CASRFETGGEGYGYTF. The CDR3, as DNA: TGTGCCAGCAGATTCGAGACAGGGGGCGAAGGCTATGGCTACACCTTC.

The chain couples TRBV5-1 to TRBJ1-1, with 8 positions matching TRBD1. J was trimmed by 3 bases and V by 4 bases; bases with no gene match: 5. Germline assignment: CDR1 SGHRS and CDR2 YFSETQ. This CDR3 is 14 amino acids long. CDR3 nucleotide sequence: TGCGCCAGCAGCCCCGGACAGGGTTACACTGAAGCTTTCTTT. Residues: CASSPGQGYTEAFF.

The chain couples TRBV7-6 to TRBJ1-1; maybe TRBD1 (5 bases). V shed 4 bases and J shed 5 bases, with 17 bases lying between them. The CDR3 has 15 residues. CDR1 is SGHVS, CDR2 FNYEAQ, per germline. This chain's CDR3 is CASSSRGGVATEAFF. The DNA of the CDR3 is TGTGCCAGCAGCTCCCGGGGGGGGGTGGCGACTGAAGCTTTCTTT. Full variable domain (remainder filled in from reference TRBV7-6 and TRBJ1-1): GAGVSQSPRYKVTKRGQDVALRCDPISGHVSLYWYRQALGQGPEFLTYFNYEAQQDKSGLPNDRFSAERPEGSISTLTIQRTEQRDSAMYRCASSSRGGVATEAFFGQGTRLTVV.

The CDR3 DNA reads TGTGCCAGCAGCTTATCAGGGATCGCCACAGATACGCAGTATTTT. This translates into CASSLSGIATDTQYF. This rearrangement joins TRBV7-2 to TRBJ2-3; a possible D gene is TRBD1 (5 bases). Between the trimmed V and J ends, which lost 2 bases and 2 bases, there was a span of 11 bases. Germline CDR1 reads SGHTA; CDR2 reads FQGNSA. This CDR3 is built from 15 residues.

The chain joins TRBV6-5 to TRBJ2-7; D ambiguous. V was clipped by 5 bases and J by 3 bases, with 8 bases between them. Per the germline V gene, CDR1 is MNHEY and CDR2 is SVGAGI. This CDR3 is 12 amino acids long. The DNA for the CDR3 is TGTGCCAGCAGTCGAAACAGCTACGAGCAGTACTTC. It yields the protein CASSRNSYEQYF.

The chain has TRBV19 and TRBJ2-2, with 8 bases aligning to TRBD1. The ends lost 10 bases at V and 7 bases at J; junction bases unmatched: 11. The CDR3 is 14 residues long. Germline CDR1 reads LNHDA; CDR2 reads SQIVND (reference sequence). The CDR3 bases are TGTGCCATACGAGGACAGGGTCGTAGCGGGGAGCTGTTTTTT. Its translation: CAIRGQGRSGELFF. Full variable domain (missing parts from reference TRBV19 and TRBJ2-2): DGGITQSPKYLFRKEGQNVTLSCEQNLNHDAMYWYRQDPGQGLRLIYYSQIVNDFQKGDIAEGYSVSREKKESFPLTVTSAQKNPTAFYLCAIRGQGRSGELFFGEGSRLTVL.

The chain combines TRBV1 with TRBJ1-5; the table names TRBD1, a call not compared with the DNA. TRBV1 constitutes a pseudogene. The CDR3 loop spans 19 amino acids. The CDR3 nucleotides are TGCACCAGCAGCCAAGATCAGAAGGACAGGGACTATAGCAATCAGCCCCAGCATTTT. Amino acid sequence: CTSSQDQKDRDYSNQPQHF.

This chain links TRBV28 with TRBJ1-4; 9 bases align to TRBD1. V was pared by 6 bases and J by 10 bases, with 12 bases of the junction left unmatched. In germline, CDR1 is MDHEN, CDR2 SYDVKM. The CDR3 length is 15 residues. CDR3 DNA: TGTGCCAGCAGCCCGCCGGGACAGGGCCTCGGAAAACTGTTTTTT. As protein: CASSPPGQGLGKLFF.